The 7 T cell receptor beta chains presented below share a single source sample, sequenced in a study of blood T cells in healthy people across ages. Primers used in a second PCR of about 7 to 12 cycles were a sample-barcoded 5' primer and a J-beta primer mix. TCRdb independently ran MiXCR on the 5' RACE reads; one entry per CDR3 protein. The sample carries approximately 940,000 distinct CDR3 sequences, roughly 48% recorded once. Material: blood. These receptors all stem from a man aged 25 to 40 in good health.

CDR3 DNA: TGCGCCAGCAGCTGGACAGGGTGGGACGAGCAGTACTTC. Protein sequence: CASSWTGWDEQYF. The gene calls are TRBV5-1 and TRBJ2-7; 8 positions agree with TRBD1. CDR1 and CDR2 from the germline V gene are SGHRS and YFSETQ. This CDR3 is 13 amino acids long. After removal of 3 bases from V and 5 bases from J, the junction contained 4 bases not matched to a gene.

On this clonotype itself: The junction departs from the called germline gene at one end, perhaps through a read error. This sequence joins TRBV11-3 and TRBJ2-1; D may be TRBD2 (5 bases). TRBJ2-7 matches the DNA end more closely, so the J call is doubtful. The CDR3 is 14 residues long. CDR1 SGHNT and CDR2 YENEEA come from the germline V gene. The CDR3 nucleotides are TGTGCCAGTAGCTTACCTCGGGGTACCCACGAGCAGTACTTC. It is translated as CASSLPRGTHEQYF.

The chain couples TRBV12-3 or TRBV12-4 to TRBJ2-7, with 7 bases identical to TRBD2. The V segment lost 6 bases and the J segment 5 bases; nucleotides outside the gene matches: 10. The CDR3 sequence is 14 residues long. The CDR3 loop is CASRPGTTPNEQYF. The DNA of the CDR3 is TGTGCCAGCAGACCCGGGACTACACCAAACGAGCAGTACTTC.

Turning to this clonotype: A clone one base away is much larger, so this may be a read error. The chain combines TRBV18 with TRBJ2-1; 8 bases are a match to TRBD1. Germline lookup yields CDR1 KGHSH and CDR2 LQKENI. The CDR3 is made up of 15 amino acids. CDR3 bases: TGTGCCAGCTCACCAGGACAGGGCGAATACAATGGGCAGTTCTTC. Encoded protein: CASSPGQGEYNGQFF.

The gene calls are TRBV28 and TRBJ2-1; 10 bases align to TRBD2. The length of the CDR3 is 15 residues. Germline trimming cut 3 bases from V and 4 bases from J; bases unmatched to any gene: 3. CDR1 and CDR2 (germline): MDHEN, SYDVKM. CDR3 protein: CASSFQRGGYNEQFF. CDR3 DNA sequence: TGTGCCAGCAGTTTTCAGCGGGGGGGATACAATGAGCAGTTCTTC.

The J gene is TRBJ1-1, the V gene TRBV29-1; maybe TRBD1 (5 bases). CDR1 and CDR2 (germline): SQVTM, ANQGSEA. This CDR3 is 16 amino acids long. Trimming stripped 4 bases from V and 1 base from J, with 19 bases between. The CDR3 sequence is CSVGITVPRGNTEAFF. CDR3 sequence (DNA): TGCAGCGTTGGGATTACCGTTCCAAGGGGGAACACTGAAGCTTTCTTT.

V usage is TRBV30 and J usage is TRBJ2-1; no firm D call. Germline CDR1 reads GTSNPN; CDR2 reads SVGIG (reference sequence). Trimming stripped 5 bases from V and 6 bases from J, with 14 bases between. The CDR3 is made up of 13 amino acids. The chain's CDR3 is CAWFKGSPNEQFF. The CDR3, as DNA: TGTGCCTGGTTCAAGGGTAGTCCCAATGAGCAGTTCTTC.